Each of the 5 T cell receptor beta chains below was sequenced from the same sample in a study of blood T cell repertoires in COVID-19. TCRdb's table, derived via immunoSEQ multiplex PCR, lists solely in-frame clones and lacks some. The sample lists hundreds of thousands of clones; over 75% were seen once. Material for sequencing was peripheral blood. These TCRs come from a human donor in a cohort sampled during active COVID-19.

The V call is TRBV25-1, the J call TRBJ1-5; TRBD1 is a possible D gene (6 bases). The V gene lost 3 bases and the J gene lost 8 bases, with 17 bases spanning the gap. The V gene's germline CDR1 is MGHDK and CDR2 SYGVNS. The CDR3 totals 15 residues. CDR3: CASSDTDEGGEPQHF. Here the CDR3 DNA reads TGTGCCAGCAGTGACACGGACGAAGGGGGGGAGCCCCAGCATTTT.

The gene calls are TRBV2 and TRBJ1-1; D remains unclear. V shed 3 bases and J shed 0 bases, with 17 bases lying between them. Germline CDR1 and CDR2: SNHLY and FYNNEI. The CDR3 has 17 residues. As DNA, the CDR3 is TGTGCCAGCAGTGAGGGCGGGTTTCAGATCATGAACACTGAAGCTTTCTTT. This translates into CASSEGGFQIMNTEAFF.

V usage is TRBV30 and J usage is TRBJ2-1; D ambiguous. V shed 0 bases and J shed 10 bases, with 10 bases lying between them. There are 12 residues in the CDR3. In germline, CDR1 is GTSNPN, CDR2 SVGIG (reference sequence). The DNA for the CDR3 is TGTGCCTGGAGTGTACGCCGGTGGGAGCAGTTCTTC. The encoded protein is CAWSVRRWEQFF.

This chain connects TRBV6-5 to TRBJ1-3; unclear D gene. Trimming took off 4 bases at V and 7 bases at J, with 20 bases between the two ends. Germline lookup yields CDR1 MNHEY and CDR2 SVGAGI. The CDR3 length is 16 residues. CDR3 amino acids: CASSSIDGITRNTIYF. DNA of the CDR3: TGTGCCAGCAGTTCAATAGACGGGATAACCCGGAACACCATATATTTT.

At least ten counts were recorded for this clone. The rearrangement links TRBV5-1 to TRBJ1-2; tentative D call: TRBD1 (6 bases). V was cut by 4 bases and J by 0 bases, with 19 bases left in between. Germline CDR1 is SGHRS and CDR2 is YFSETQ. The CDR3 runs to 17 residues. CDR3 sequence (DNA): TGCGCCAGCAGCCTTAATGGACAGATCCCAGCTAACTATGGCTACACCTTC. Amino acids: CASSLNGQIPANYGYTF.